The 22 T cell receptor beta chains listed next were all sequenced from one sample in a study of cytomegalovirus exposure and HLA in healthy donors. The method was immunoSEQ multiplex PCR; TCRdb's version includes in-frame clones alone and lacks a portion of them. Of about 57,000 clones listed, roughly 90% are singletons. Sequencing was carried out using PBMCs. These TCRs come from a woman under 30 in good health and CMV-seronegative.

This chain uses TRBV19 with TRBJ1-1, with 9 bases aligning to TRBD1. J lost 1 base, V lost 4 bases, and 1 base had no gene match. The length of the CDR3 is 14 residues. The germline CDR1 and CDR2 sequences are LNHDA and SQIVND (reference sequence). CDR3 bases: TGTGCCAGTAGTAAGGACAGGGGGAACACTGAAGCTTTCTTT. It specifies CASSKDRGNTEAFF.

This rearrangement joins TRBV7-2 to TRBJ2-3; TRBD2 matches 9 bases. Germline CDR1 reads SGHTA; CDR2 reads FQGNSA. The ends lost 1 base at V and 2 bases at J; junction bases unmatched: 4. This CDR3 spans 16 amino acids. The CDR3 coding sequence is TGTGCCAGCAGCTTAGGGCTAGCGGGGATCACAGATACGCAGTATTTT. This codes for CASSLGLAGITDTQYF.

This chain uses TRBV27 with TRBJ2-3, with 8 bases fitting TRBD2. The CDR3 contains 16 residues. The V and J ends lost 3 bases and 6 bases, in that order; junction bases with no gene match: 11. Per germline, CDR1 MNHEY and CDR2 SMNVEV (reference sequence). CDR3 nucleotide sequence: TGTGCCAGCAGTTTCAGAGTCCTAGCGGGCCCCGATACGCAGTATTTT. It yields the protein CASSFRVLAGPDTQYF.

V gene TRBV5-1 combines with J gene TRBJ2-3; no clear D gene. The V end was cut by 3 bases, the J end by 4 bases, with 9 bases between. The CDR3 contains 13 residues. Germline assignment: CDR1 SGHRS and CDR2 YFSETQ. The chain's CDR3 is CASSSDTADTQYF. The DNA of the CDR3 is TGCGCCAGCAGCTCAGACACTGCAGATACGCAGTATTTT.

As concerns this clone: This sample also contains other DNA sequences that code for the same CDR3. This chain uses TRBV7-2 with TRBJ2-3; TRBD2 aligns across 10 bases. V lost 1 base, J lost 1 base, and 2 bases stayed unmatched. The CDR3 covers 16 residues. Germline V CDR1 and CDR2: SGHTA, FQGNSA. CDR3 nucleotides: TGTGCCAGCAGCTTAGGACTAGCGGGCGGCACAGATACGCAGTATTTT. As protein: CASSLGLAGGTDTQYF.

This chain uses TRBV4-2 with TRBJ1-3, with 7 positions matching TRBD1. Germline-derived CDR1 and CDR2 are LGHNA and YNFKEQ. CDR3 length: 16 amino acids. After removal of 2 bases from V and 4 bases from J, the junction contained 8 bases not matched to a gene. The DNA of the CDR3 is TGTGCCAGCAGCCAACCAGGACAGGAGCGGGGAAACACCATATATTTT. Protein: CASSQPGQERGNTIYF.

DNA for the CDR3: TGTGCCAGCTCACAGGACAGGGGCTGGACTGAAGCTTTCTTT. The encoded protein is CASSQDRGWTEAFF. The gene calls are TRBV18 and TRBJ1-1; 9 nucleotides align to TRBD1. Per germline, CDR1 KGHSH and CDR2 LQKENI. Trimming at V came to 4 bases and at J to 5 bases, leaving 5 bases not matched to a gene. The CDR3 loop spans 14 amino acids.

The chain has TRBV30 and TRBJ1-4, with 9 positions matching TRBD1. V lost 3 bases, J lost 3 bases, and 8 bases stayed unmatched. The CDR3 extends over 16 amino acids. Looked up from germline, CDR1 is GTSNPN and CDR2 is SVGIG (reference sequence). The CDR3 bases are TGTGCCTGGAGCCCGGGGACAGGGCCGCCTAATGAAAAACTGTTTTTT. Encoded protein: CAWSPGTGPPNEKLFF.

V is TRBV27 and J is TRBJ1-1; no clear D. The V gene lost 6 bases and the J gene lost 1 base, with 9 bases spanning the gap. Germline CDR1 is MNHEY and CDR2 is SMNVEV (reference sequence). This CDR3 is built from 13 residues. The CDR3 sequence: CASRPSGNTEAFF. DNA of the CDR3: TGTGCCAGCAGGCCTAGTGGGAACACTGAAGCTTTCTTT.

The gene calls are TRBV6-1 and TRBJ1-1; no clear D gene. This CDR3 has 14 amino acids. The V end was cut by 4 bases, the J end by 8 bases, with 17 bases between. The germline V gene encodes CDR1 MNHNS and CDR2 SASEGT. The CDR3 DNA reads TGTGCCAGCAGTGGTCTGACTGACTCAGCCGAAGCTTTCTTT. Protein product: CASSGLTDSAEAFF.

The rearrangement uses TRBV6-4 and TRBJ2-2, with TRBD1 matching over 7 bases. The CDR3 covers 13 residues. V was pared by 6 bases and J by 6 bases, with 4 bases of the junction left unmatched. Germline CDR1 MRHNA, CDR2 SNTAGT. CDR3 sequence: CASRADRAGELFF. The CDR3 region has the DNA TGTGCCAGCAGGGCCGACAGGGCCGGGGAGCTGTTTTTT.

This clone has at least ten counts. The V and J genes are TRBV30 and TRBJ1-1, with TRBD1 matching 7 bases. CDR1 GTSNPN and CDR2 SVGIG come from the germline V gene (reference sequence). CDR3 length: 12 residues. Losses at the gene ends were 0 bases for V and 9 bases for J; bases not matched to a gene: 4. The CDR3 sequence: CAWSVGRGQAFF. The CDR3, as DNA: TGTGCCTGGAGTGTTGGTAGGGGGCAAGCTTTCTTT.

The chain recombines TRBV4-2 with TRBJ2-6; TRBD1 agrees at 8 bases. With V trimmed by 1 base and J by 4 bases, 9 bases remained unmatched. The CDR3 totals 18 residues. CDR1 and CDR2 (germline): LGHNA, YNFKEQ. This CDR3 reads CASSQGSRGLIGANVLTF. The CDR3 DNA reads TGTGCCAGCAGCCAAGGGTCCAGGGGGCTTATAGGGGCCAACGTCCTGACTTTC.

J is TRBJ1-2 and V is TRBV19; 7 bases fit TRBD1. From germline, CDR1 is LNHDA and CDR2 SQIVND (reference sequence). The junction had 9 bases not matched to a gene; V was cut back by 7 bases and J by 4 bases. This CDR3 region has 14 residues. The CDR3 region has the DNA TGTGCCAGTACCGACAGGGTCGGCACCTATGGCTACACCTTC. Protein product: CASTDRVGTYGYTF.

V usage is TRBV5-1 and J usage is TRBJ2-5; 10 nucleotides agree with TRBD2. The J segment lost 4 bases and the V segment lost 3 bases, leaving 9 bases of the junction unmatched. The V gene's germline CDR1 is SGHRS and CDR2 YFSETQ. This CDR3 has 16 residues. The CDR3: CASSWRSGGSPETQYF. As DNA, the CDR3 is TGCGCCAGCAGCTGGCGTAGCGGGGGGTCCCCAGAGACCCAGTACTTC.

The gene calls are TRBV4-1 and TRBJ2-1, with 13 bases aligning to TRBD2. J was trimmed by 5 bases and V by 0 bases; bases with no gene match: 13. Per the germline V gene, CDR1 is MGHRA and CDR2 is YSYEKL. The CDR3 covers 20 residues. The CDR3 is CASSQDSTRLAGGTNNEQFF. CDR3 in DNA: TGCGCCAGCAGCCAAGATAGCACCCGACTAGCGGGGGGAACCAACAATGAGCAGTTCTTC.

A single count supports this clone. The chain carries TRBV9 and TRBJ1-6, with a weak D call TRBD1 (5 bases). The germline V and J ends were trimmed by 2 bases and 5 bases, with 11 bases remaining between them. This CDR3 region has 15 residues. CDR1 is SGDLS, CDR2 YYNGEE, per germline. The CDR3 reads CASSVQGNHNSPLHF. CDR3 nucleotide sequence: TGTGCCAGCAGCGTCCAGGGAAACCATAATTCACCCCTCCACTTT.

This chain links TRBV5-1 with TRBJ1-3; 8 bases agree with TRBD1. Germline V gene data show CDR1 as SGHRS and CDR2 as YFSETQ. Trimming at V came to 4 bases and at J to 5 bases, leaving 5 bases not matched to a gene. The CDR3 has 14 amino acids. CDR3 region: CASSPGQGRNTIYF. CDR3 nucleotides: TGCGCCAGCAGCCCCGGACAGGGTCGAAACACCATATATTTT.

This sequence joins TRBV18 and TRBJ2-7, with 7 bases matching TRBD2. Germline values: CDR1 KGHSH, CDR2 LQKENI. J lost 4 bases, V lost 3 bases, and 6 bases had no gene match. This CDR3 is 14 amino acids long. The CDR3 bases are TGTGCCAGCTCACCGCCGGGCGGGAGATACGAGCAGTACTTC. Protein product: CASSPPGGRYEQYF.

The chain recombines TRBV19 with TRBJ1-1; no clear D. V shed 5 bases and J shed 1 base, with 11 bases lying between them. This CDR3 comprises 14 residues. Germline V CDR1 and CDR2: LNHDA, SQIVND (reference sequence). CDR3 amino acids: CASSEGLANTEAFF. CDR3 bases: TGTGCCAGTAGTGAGGGCCTAGCGAACACTGAAGCTTTCTTT.

V is TRBV7-9 and J is TRBJ2-2; TRBD1 agrees at 7 bases. Germline lookup yields CDR1 SEHNR and CDR2 FQNEAQ (reference sequence). This CDR3 has 17 amino acids. After removal of 5 bases from V and 1 base from J, the junction contained 10 bases not matched to a gene. Written as DNA, the CDR3 is TGTGCCAGCAGCCCAGAAGGGGGCCCACTGAACACCGGGGAGCTGTTTTTT. This gives the protein CASSPEGGPLNTGELFF.

CDR3 nucleotide sequence: TGTGCCAGTAGTATAGGGCCACAGGATACAGATACGCAGTATTTT. Its protein product is CASSIGPQDTDTQYF. V is TRBV19 and J is TRBJ2-3, with D possibly being TRBD1 (5 bases). The CDR3 sequence is 15 residues long. CDR1 and CDR2 from the germline V gene are LNHDA and SQIVND (reference sequence). The V gene lost 1 base and the J gene lost 3 bases, with 11 bases spanning the gap.